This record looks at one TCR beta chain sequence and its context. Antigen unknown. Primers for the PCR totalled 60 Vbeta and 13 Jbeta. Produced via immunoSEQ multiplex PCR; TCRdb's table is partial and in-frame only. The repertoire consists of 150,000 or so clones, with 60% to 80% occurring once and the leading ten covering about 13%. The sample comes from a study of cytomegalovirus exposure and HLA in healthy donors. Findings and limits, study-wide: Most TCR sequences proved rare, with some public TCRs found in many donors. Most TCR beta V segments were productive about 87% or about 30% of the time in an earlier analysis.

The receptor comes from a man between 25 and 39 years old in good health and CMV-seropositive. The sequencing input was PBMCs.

Written as DNA, the CDR3 is TGTGCCACCAGCAGAGAGGGACATGGGATCACAGATACGCAGTATTTT. It encodes CATSREGHGITDTQYF. This chain connects TRBV15 to TRBJ2-3; TRBD1 might be the D (6 bases). Per the germline V gene, CDR1 is LNHNV and CDR2 is YYDKDF (reference sequence). The CDR3 extends over 16 amino acids. V lost 0 bases to trimming and J lost 2 bases, with 12 bases between them.